This T cell receptor (beta chain) was retrieved from a study of blood T cell repertoires in COVID-19. Germline V gene data show CDR1 as MNHEY and CDR2 as SMNVEV (reference sequence). CDR3 size: 18 residues. The ends lost 8 bases at V and 0 bases at J; junction bases unmatched: 13. This table comes from immunoSEQ multiplex PCR, and its TCRdb copy is limited to in-frame clones, with some not included. The sample consists of about 140,000 clones, 60% to 80% of them appearing once. Participant-given clinical history determined each cohort assignment. The chain has TRBV27 and TRBJ2-4; 10 nucleotides match TRBD1. The sequenced material came from PBMCs or T cells enriched from blood (not recorded which). The receptor was isolated from a woman between 50 and 59 years old who had recovered from COVID-19. CDR3 in amino acids: CASPARTGGLLAKNIQYF. CDR3 bases: TGTGCCAGCCCGGCCCGGACAGGGGGTCTTCTAGCCAAAAACATTCAGTACTTC.